These T cell receptor beta chains were read from a single sample in a study of blood T cell repertoires in COVID-19. Repertoires were generated with immunoSEQ multiplex PCR, while TCRdb's copy carries only in-frame clones and drops some. The table records 130,000 to 150,000 clones, about 89% of them present only once. The sequenced sample consisted of PBMCs or T cells enriched from blood (not recorded which). The receptor set was obtained from a man aged 60 to 75 who had recovered from COVID-19. CDR3s include the opening cysteine and the closing phenylalanine or tryptophan. D genes are given only for firm matches. Clone size is not always given. Where it is, it says once, few, many or a class for expanded clones.

V	size	D	J	CDR3	DNA
TRBV6-5	NA	NA	TRBJ1-1	CASSRVPDTEAFF	TGTGCCAGCAGTCGTGTCCCGGACACTGAAGCTTTCTTT
TRBV5-1	NA	NA	TRBJ2-7	CASSLGGTYEQYF	TGCGCCAGCAGCTTGGGAGGAACCTACGAGCAGTACTTC
TRBV28	NA	NA	TRBJ1-5	CASSLFGGSNQPQHF	TGTGCCAGCAGTTTGTTCGGGGGTAGCAATCAGCCCCAGCATTTT
TRBV19	few	NA	TRBJ1-5	CASSKGVVYSNQPQHF	TGTGCCAGTAGTAAAGGGGTAGTTTATAGCAATCAGCCCCAGCATTTT
TRBV11-2	NA	NA	TRBJ2-2	CASSLSRSTGELFF	TGTGCCAGCAGCTTGTCGCGGAGCACCGGGGAGCTGTTTTTT
TRBV9	once	NA	TRBJ2-1	CASSVGPSDYNEQFF	TGTGCCAGCAGCGTAGGGCCCTCCGACTACAATGAGCAGTTCTTC
TRBV2	NA	NA	TRBJ2-4	CAQAISGIVSKNIQYF	TGTGCCCAAGCTATTTCGGGGATCGTGTCCAAAAACATTCAGTACTTC
TRBV15	NA	NA	TRBJ1-4	CATSRVGGTNEKLFF	TGTGCCACCAGCAGAGTGGGGGGGACTAATGAAAAACTGTTTTTT
TRBV19	NA	NA	TRBJ2-3	CASSLGLGDTQYF	TGTGCCAGTAGTTTGGGGCTTGGAGATACGCAGTATTTT
TRBV30	few	NA	TRBJ2-5	CAWSPRGETQYF	TGTGCCTGGAGTCCCAGGGGAGAGACCCAGTACTTC
TRBV10-3	NA	NA	TRBJ1-5	CAIGREADQPQHF	TGTGCCATCGGCAGGGAAGCCGATCAGCCCCAGCATTTT
TRBV28	NA	NA	TRBJ1-5	CASSIGGNSNQPQHF	TGTGCCAGCAGTATAGGGGGAAATAGCAATCAGCCCCAGCATTTT
TRBV2	NA	NA	TRBJ1-1	CASSEGTGTEAFF	TGTGCCAGCAGTGAAGGGACTGGCACTGAAGCTTTCTTT
TRBV6-4	many	TRBD2	TRBJ2-1	CASGGTSGDYNEQFF	TGTGCCAGCGGAGGGACTAGCGGGGACTACAATGAGCAGTTCTTC
TRBV7-9	NA	TRBD2	TRBJ2-1	CASSLALAGDFYNEQFF	TGTGCCAGCAGCTTAGCGCTTGCGGGAGATTTCTACAATGAGCAGTTCTTC
TRBV9	NA	TRBD1	TRBJ1-4	CASSVVGTDEKLFF	TGTGCCAGCAGCGTAGTCGGGACAGATGAAAAACTGTTTTTT
TRBV19	NA	TRBD1	TRBJ1-2	CASSTGQVTGYTF	TGTGCCAGTAGTACGGGACAGGTTACGGGCTACACCTTC
TRBV6-5	NA	NA	TRBJ1-1	CASSYARIVNTEAFF	TGTGCCAGCAGTTACGCGCGGATTGTGAACACTGAAGCTTTCTTT
TRBV15	NA	NA	TRBJ1-4	CATSSQTGRWGEKLFF	TGTGCCACCAGCAGCCAAACAGGGCGATGGGGTGAAAAACTGTTTTTT
TRBV30	NA	NA	TRBJ2-7	CAWGWRAAREQYF	TGTGCCTGGGGGTGGAGGGCGGCACGGGAGCAGTACTTC